The 30 T cell receptor beta chains presented below share a single source sample, sequenced in a study of CD8+CD57+ T cells in acquired aplastic anemia. TCR beta VDJ and CDR3 profiling used genomic DNA as template. Via MiXCR, TCRdb re-called the reads, giving one row per CDR3 protein. Among approximately 260,000 distinct CDR3 sequences, approximately 79% were seen once, and the ten largest hold 40% to 50%. Those patients picked for sequencing had displayed CD8+CD57+ cell expansion on flow cytometry. Sequenced: sorted CD4+, CD8+, or CD8+CD57+ T cells (not recorded which) from PBMCs. These receptors all come from a human donor with aplastic anemia.

This clonotype was observed a single time. In nucleotides, the CDR3 is TGTGCCAGCAGCGCCGCGCCCTGGCGGGGGCACCACAACCTGACTTTC. It specifies CASSAAPWRGHHNLTF. The chain uses TRBV7-2 and TRBJ2-6; possible D gene TRBD2, 7 bases. Germline assignment: CDR1 SGHTA and CDR2 FQGNSA. V lost 5 bases and J 15 bases, leaving 26 bases between the germline ends. The length of the CDR3 is 16 residues.

V is TRBV7-2 and J is TRBJ2-3; maybe TRBD2 (6 bases). This CDR3 is 14 amino acids long. Germline CDR1 and CDR2: SGHTA and FQGNSA. The V end lost 0 bases, the J end lost 9 bases, and 13 bases lay between the germline ends. CDR3 bases: TGTGCCAGCAGCTTAGCTGGATATCGGGAGACGCAGTATTTT. Translation gives CASSLAGYRETQYF.

This clonotype was picked up one time. Lacking the conserved final phenylalanine or tryptophan, this CDR3 likely reflects a read error. The rearrangement joins TRBV7-3 to TRBJ1-2, with no clear D. Germline V gene data show CDR1 as SGHTA and CDR2 as FQGTGA. V was clipped by 4 bases and J by 8 bases, with 11 bases between them. The CDR3 sequence is 12 residues long. In nucleotides, the CDR3 is TGTGCCAGCAGCTCGACCGTGGGGGGCTACACCCTC. It is translated as CASSSTVGGYTL.

About this clonotype: The junction departs from the called germline gene at one end, perhaps through a read error. The chain couples TRBV7-2 to TRBJ2-7; D is possibly TRBD2 (6 bases). The CDR3 spans 14 residues. Germline V gives CDR1 SGHTA, CDR2 FQGNSA. CDR3 loop: CASSFSGEAYEEYF. The CDR3, as DNA: TGTGCCAGCAGCTTTTCCGGGGAGGCCTACGAGGAGTACTTC.

Worth noting for this clonotype: The junction departs from germline at one end; a sequencing error may be responsible. The chain has TRBV14 and TRBJ2-3; D tentatively fits TRBD1 or TRBD2 (5 bases each). Germline V gene data show CDR1 as SGHDN and CDR2 as FVKESK. This CDR3 contains 14 residues. The CDR3 coding sequence is TGTGCCAGCAGCCTAGAAACCAGTGGGCCTGAGGGGAATTTT. As protein: CASSLETSGPEGNF.

This clonotype was found a few times. This chain joins TRBV12-5 and TRBJ2-7; the D gene is possibly TRBD1 (5 bases). This CDR3 has 14 residues. Germline V gene sequence: CDR1 LGHNT, CDR2 FRNRAP. Trimming took 8 bases from V and 3 from J, leaving 17 bases between them. This CDR3 is CASSAVQGNYEQYF. For the CDR3, the DNA is TGTGCTAGTAGCGCCGTGCAGGGTAACTACGAGCAGTACTTC.

J is TRBJ2-5 and V is TRBV7-9; D is possibly TRBD1 (5 bases). Germline V gene data show CDR1 as SEHNR and CDR2 as FQNEAQ (reference sequence). CDR3 length equals 14 residues. V gave up 5 bases and J gave up 3 bases, with 13 bases separating them. CDR3 DNA sequence: TGTGCCAGCAGCATTGACAGCAACGAAGAGACCCAGTACTTC. Protein: CASSIDSNEETQYF.

As regards this clonotype: The junction departs from germline at one end; a sequencing error may be responsible. In DNA form, the CDR3 reads TGTGCCAGCAGCTCCCGGCCTACCGGGACAGCCCTTTTC. It is translated as CASSSRPTGTALF. This sequence joins TRBV7-2 and TRBJ2-1; 7 bases map to TRBD1. Germline V gene sequence: CDR1 SGHTA, CDR2 FQGNSA. The CDR3 has 13 amino acids.

This clonotype was counted at least ten times. The gene calls are TRBV5-1 and TRBJ2-1; D might be TRBD1 or TRBD2, each matching 5 bases. Germline lookup yields CDR1 SGHRS and CDR2 YFSETQ. The CDR3 extends over 15 amino acids. V was clipped by 7 bases and J by 4 bases, with 18 bases between them. CDR3 amino acids: CASVPGTQVYNEQFF. For the CDR3, the DNA is TGCGCCAGCGTACCCGGGACCCAGGTTTACAATGAGCAGTTCTTC.

The CDR3: CASSLERGADTQSFF. The CDR3 DNA sequence: TGTGCCAGCAGCTTAGAGCGAGGAGCCGATACGCAGTCTTTCTTT. This chain uses TRBV7-9 with TRBJ1-1; unclear D gene. Germline values: CDR1 SEHNR, CDR2 FQNEAQ (reference sequence). V shed 1 base and J shed 12 bases, with 21 bases lying between them. This CDR3 has 15 amino acids. The variable domain in full, completed from reference TRBV7-9 and TRBJ1-1, reads DTGVSQNPRHKITKRGQNVTFRCDPISEHNRLYWYRQTLGQGPEFLTYFQNEAQLEKSRLLSDRFSAERPKGSFSTLEIQRTEQGDSAMYLCASSLERGADTQSFFGQGTRLTVV.

Concerning this clonotype itself: The CDR3 does not close with the conserved phenylalanine or tryptophan, likely indicating a read error. The DNA is left out, because the CDR3 cannot be placed on it with certainty; the CDR3 is given as TCRdb lists it. V gene TRBV9 combines with J gene TRBJ2-5; the DNA was not used to check the table's D call, TRBD1. Germline assignment: CDR1 SGDLS and CDR2 YYNGEE. From its first to its last residue, the CDR3 has 12 amino acids. The CDR3 sequence is CASSRRGGTSAG.

This clonotype came up once. One base away lies a much larger clone, so this may be a sequencing read error. The chain couples TRBV7-2 to TRBJ2-1; TRBD2 matches 11 bases. J was trimmed by 12 bases and V by 3 bases; bases with no gene match: 10. The CDR3 consists of 15 residues. Germline loops: CDR1 SGHTA, CDR2 FQGNSA. CDR3 nucleotides: TGTGCCAGCAGCTTGACTAGCGGGACCGGAGATACGCAGTTCTTC. This gives the protein CASSLTSGTGDTQFF.

The gene calls are TRBV9 and TRBJ1-1, with D perhaps TRBD1 (6 bases). Deletions cut 4 bases from V and 12 bases from J, with 25 bases between. This CDR3 is built from 15 residues. CDR1 is SGDLS and CDR2 is YYNGEE in the germline V gene. The CDR3 DNA is TGTGCCAGCAGCTTAACAGGGATAGATACGCAGTATTCTTTCTTT. Translated: CASSLTGIDTQYSFF.

This chain connects TRBV9 to TRBJ2-5; tentative D call: TRBD2 (5 bases). Germline V gives CDR1 SGDLS, CDR2 YYNGEE. This CDR3 has 15 residues. Trimming pared 7 bases from V and 12 bases from J, leaving 28 bases between. CDR3 bases: TGTGCCAGCGGTTCTACCGGGAACAGTCAGTACTTCGAGTACTTC. Its protein is CASGSTGNSQYFEYF.

This clonotype was recorded at least ten times. V gene TRBV4-3 combines with J gene TRBJ2-7; a possible D gene is TRBD1 (6 bases). Germline V lookup: CDR1 LGHNA, CDR2 YSLEER. CDR3 length equals 14 residues. Trimming removed 3 bases at V and 2 bases at J, with 11 bases between. CDR3 nucleotide sequence: TGCGCCAGCAGCCATACAGGGACGACCTACGAGCAGTACTTC. Protein: CASSHTGTTYEQYF.

The V call is TRBV14, the J call TRBJ1-2; TRBD1 might be the D (5 bases). The CDR3 runs to 15 residues. CDR1 and CDR2 (germline): SGHDN, FVKESK. The V end was cut by 3 bases, the J end by 1 base, with 12 bases between. CDR3 protein: CASSHRRGSNYGYTF. The DNA for the CDR3 is TGTGCCAGCAGCCATCGCCGGGGGAGTAACTATGGCTACACCTTC.

The V and J genes are TRBV7-9 and TRBJ1-5; D is undetermined. V shed 5 bases and J shed 4 bases, with 15 bases lying between them. Germline V gene lookup returns CDR1 SEHNR and CDR2 FQNEAQ (reference sequence). The CDR3 runs 15 residues. This chain's CDR3 is CASSVRTARNQPQHF. The CDR3 coding sequence is TGTGCCAGCAGCGTTCGAACCGCCCGAAATCAGCCCCAGCATTTT.

As regards this clonotype: Here the CDR3 omits its conserved ending phenylalanine or tryptophan, so a read error is the likely source. The DNA is omitted, as the CDR3 cannot be located on it reliably, and the CDR3 follows TCRdb's listing. The chain employs TRBV7-2 and TRBJ2-3; TRBD1, as called in the table, went unchecked against the DNA. The CDR3 contains 13 residues when both ends are counted. CDR1 and CDR2 from the germline V gene are SGHTA and FQGNSA. This CDR3 reads CASSLDVTGNTES.

Of note for this clonotype: This CDR3 fails to terminate in the conserved phenylalanine or tryptophan, so it likely reflects a read error. No DNA is shown, since the ends of the CDR3 on it are uncertain; the CDR3 is the one TCRdb lists. This CDR3 is CASSVGCKDTQFV. The chain is built from TRBV2 and TRBJ2-3. Germline V lookup: CDR1 SNHLY, CDR2 FYNNEI. From its first to its last residue, the CDR3 has 13 amino acids.

On this clonotype: The CDR3 end shows no conserved phenylalanine or tryptophan, and so a read error is likely. No DNA is shown, since the ends of the CDR3 on it are uncertain; the CDR3 is the one TCRdb lists. The chain carries TRBV7-8 and TRBJ1-1. The CDR3 length is 13 residues, termini included. Germline CDR1 and CDR2: SGHVS and FQNEAQ. Here the CDR3 reads CASSSDSNTEALY.

This chain uses TRBV19 with TRBJ2-1, with TRBD1 matching 10 bases. The J segment lost 10 bases and the V segment lost 9 bases, leaving 12 bases of the junction unmatched. This CDR3 has 14 amino acids. The germline V gene encodes CDR1 LNHDA and CDR2 SQIVND (reference sequence). The CDR3 loop is CASSSGQGSREQFF. The CDR3 region has the DNA TGTGCCAGCAGCTCGGGACAGGGGTCTAGGGAGCAGTTCTTC.

The V gene is TRBV5-6, the J gene TRBJ2-1; weak D call: TRBD2 (6 bases). CDR1 is SGHDT and CDR2 is YYEEEE in the germline V gene. V was clipped by 3 bases and J by 4 bases, with 11 bases between them. There are 14 residues in the CDR3. DNA of the CDR3: TGTGCCAGCAGCTGGAGGGAGGTGTACAATGAGCAGTTCTTC. This translates into CASSWREVYNEQFF. Variable domain in full (rest from reference TRBV5-6 and TRBJ2-1): DAGVTQSPTHLIKTRGQQVTLRCSPKSGHDTVSWYQQALGQGPQFIFQYYEEEERQRGNFPDRFSGHQFPNYSSELNVNALLLGDSALYLCASSWREVYNEQFFGPGTRLTVL.

The J gene is TRBJ2-5, the V gene TRBV10-3, with 10 bases lining up with TRBD2. CDR1 ENHRY and CDR2 SYGVKD come from the germline V gene. This CDR3 region has 14 residues. Trimming cost V 5 bases and J 5 bases; bases outside gene matches: 5. CDR3 bases: TGTGCCATCAGTCTAGCGGGAGTTGTGGAGACCCAGTACTTC. Amino acids: CAISLAGVVETQYF.

To note about this clonotype: The conserved phenylalanine or tryptophan is not found at the CDR3 terminus, so this likely reflects a read error. V usage is TRBV15 and J usage is TRBJ1-6; D remains ambiguous. In germline, CDR1 is LNHNV, CDR2 YYDKDF (reference sequence). The CDR3 consists of 16 residues. Written as DNA, the CDR3 is TGTGCCAGCAGCTTGCGGGAGGGCGGCTATAATTCACCCCTCCACCCT. This translates into CASSLREGGYNSPLHP.

This clonotype was counted once. CDR3 loop: CASSLASGADYGHFF. DNA of the CDR3: TGTGCCAGCAGCTTAGCAAGCGGCGCCGACTATGGCCACTTCTTC. This chain joins TRBV7-2 and TRBJ2-1; the D gene is possibly TRBD2 (5 bases). V was clipped by 0 bases and J by 16 bases, with 22 bases between them. CDR3 length equals 15 residues. Germline V lookup: CDR1 SGHTA, CDR2 FQGNSA.

In regard to this clonotype: As the CDR3 is not closed by the conserved phenylalanine or tryptophan, this likely results from a read error. The DNA is left out, because the CDR3 cannot be placed on it with certainty; the CDR3 is given as TCRdb lists it. J is TRBJ1-1 and V is TRBV2; the DNA was not compared with TRBD1, the D call given in the table. The CDR3 spans 15 residues, counting both ends. Per germline, CDR1 SNHLY and CDR2 FYNNEI. CDR3 region: CASGGGGGAKTEACL.

In this sample, this clonotype turned up a few times. This is likely a read error, given that the CDR3 carries no conserved phenylalanine or tryptophan at its end. The DNA is omitted, as the CDR3 cannot be located on it reliably, and the CDR3 follows TCRdb's listing. The chain employs TRBV2 and TRBJ2-1; the D call of TRBD1 is as the table states it, not checked on the DNA. Germline V CDR1 and CDR2: SNHLY, FYNNEI. The CDR3 is 16 amino acids long, termini counted. The CDR3 reads CASSGGGGENTEAFFG.

Details on this clonotype: This likely comes from a read error, as the CDR3 has no conserved phenylalanine or tryptophan at its end. The limits of the CDR3 on the DNA are not certain, so only TCRdb's listed CDR3 is given. The rearrangement links TRBV19 to TRBJ2-1. The CDR3 has 16 amino acids, counting both end residues. Germline assignment: CDR1 LNHDA and CDR2 SQIVND (reference sequence). CDR3 protein: CASSIASVAYNNQLFV.

The V and J genes are TRBV20-1 and TRBJ2-1; D is perhaps TRBD1 (6 bases). Germline V CDR1 and CDR2: DFQATT, SNEGSKA (reference sequence). The CDR3 is made up of 13 amino acids. V gave up 4 bases and J gave up 4 bases, with 11 bases separating them. The CDR3 protein is CSATGQRYNEQFF. CDR3 coding DNA: TGCAGTGCTACCGGACAGCGATACAATGAGCAGTTCTTC.

The chain employs TRBV6-5 and TRBJ1-5; no definite D call. V was shortened by 6 bases and J by 1 base, with 7 bases between the two germline ends. Germline loops: CDR1 MNHEY, CDR2 SVGAGI. The CDR3 extends over 13 amino acids. CDR3 amino acids: CASRDKSNQPQHF. CDR3 DNA: TGTGCCAGCAGGGATAAAAGCAATCAGCCCCAGCATTTT.